This T cell receptor (beta chain) was captured by sequencing in a study of T cell responses to AZD1222 COVID-19 vaccine. General study findings and limits: Sampling that yielded the repertoires occurred only after the peak T cell response. At 160-218 and 743-854, vaccine-associated CD4 TCRs were dominant, and they spanned spike.

Sequencing used immunoSEQ multiplex PCR; TCRdb keeps in-frame clones, though not all of them. The sample carries approximately 100,000 clones, 70% to 90% recorded once. This clone was seen only once. No antigen is known for it. Trimming stripped 2 bases from V and 7 bases from J, with 12 bases between. The CDR3 loop spans 14 amino acids. Germline V CDR1 and CDR2: ENHRY, SYGVKD. V and J are TRBV10-3 and TRBJ2-4, with D perhaps matching TRBD2 (6 bases). Sequenced material: peripheral blood, taken 28 days after the second AZD1222 dose. The clonotype was recovered from an adult who received the AZD1222 COVID-19 vaccine. Here the CDR3 reads CAISEGGGGNIQYF. Here the CDR3 DNA reads TGTGCCATCAGTGAGGGGGGAGGTGGTAACATTCAGTACTTC.